This is a list of T cell receptor beta chains from one sample in a study of lymphopenia after photon versus proton radiotherapy. Only in-frame clones appear in the TCRdb table, and some are missing; sequencing was by immunoSEQ multiplex PCR. This table holds 55,000 to 70,000 clones, around 93% found once. Specimen: peripheral blood, collected from a patient treated with photon-based radiotherapy. The receptors shown here come from a woman in her forties with cholangiocarcinoma. The CDR3 runs from the conserved cysteine through the conserved F or W. D genes are given only for firm matches.

>TRBV27|TRBD2|TRBJ2-3
CASSLRTSGTDTQYF
>TRBV5-6|.|TRBJ2-5
CASSPVARRGTQYF
>TRBV4-3|.|TRBJ2-1
CASSQETRRNEQFF
>TRBV14|.|TRBJ1-1
CASSFTNFGVANTEAFF
>TRBV14|.|TRBJ1-6
CASSQETENSPLHF
>TRBV5-1|.|TRBJ1-4
CASSKDTATNEKLFF
>TRBV27|TRBD2|TRBJ2-4
CASSRGLAGNRRNIQYF
>TRBV29-1|.|TRBJ1-2
CSVPGGYGYTF
>TRBV6-1|TRBD1|TRBJ2-7
CASSDPWTGKANEQYF
>TRBV6-5|.|TRBJ1-1
CASSYSLNTEAFF
>TRBV6-5|.|TRBJ1-2
CASSYSTGYGYTF
>TRBV7-2|.|TRBJ1-5
CASSWARTGRSNQPQHF
>TRBV6-1|.|TRBJ1-5
CASTITRVQPQHF
>TRBV5-4|TRBD2|TRBJ2-1
CASSPSGIYNEQFF
>TRBV2|TRBD1|TRBJ1-6
CASSALRQLTGVGSPLHF
>TRBV27|TRBD1|TRBJ1-1
CASSLGQGANTEAFF
>TRBV19|.|TRBJ2-1
CASSIMGENNEQFF
>TRBV27|TRBD2|TRBJ2-5
CASSSIAGGLQETQYF
>TRBV5-1|TRBD1|TRBJ2-1
CASSTTGTGWNEQFF
>TRBV27|.|TRBJ1-1
CASSTVVNTEAFF
>TRBV30|.|TRBJ1-2
CAWSPGGKDGYTF
>TRBV4-2|.|TRBJ1-1
CASSRDLNTEAFF
>TRBV19|.|TRBJ2-7
CASSPRGLRDSHYEQYF
>TRBV6-1|.|TRBJ1-1
CASSEDRGLNTEAFF
>TRBV2|TRBD1|TRBJ1-4
CASSRDRGEKLFF
>TRBV7-2|.|TRBJ2-3
CASSPISIDTQYF
>TRBV6-1|.|TRBJ1-4
CASTFNEKLFF
>TRBV4-2|.|TRBJ2-7
CASSQDPPGVGGSYEQYF
>TRBV13|.|TRBJ1-2
CASSSRGAAGYTF
>TRBV19|.|TRBJ1-1
CASMHRGEMNTEAFF
>TRBV7-2|.|TRBJ1-1
CASSLIALVGINTEAFF
>TRBV7-2|.|TRBJ2-7
CASSRGTAESSYEQYF
>TRBV7-2|TRBD2|TRBJ2-7
CASSLSSGAYEQYF
>TRBV10-3|TRBD2|TRBJ2-7
CAKTEERGSPYEQYF
>TRBV19|TRBD2|TRBJ2-5
CASSRLAATVSKETQYF
>TRBV28|.|TRBJ2-7
CATQGLKEGPYEQYF
>TRBV9|TRBD1|TRBJ1-2
CASSWGQGRSYGYTF
>TRBV30|TRBD1|TRBJ1-5
CAWSMGTGGSQPQHF
>TRBV10-1|TRBD1|TRBJ2-7
CASSEQQGNPYEQYF
>TRBV2|TRBD1|TRBJ1-4
CASNRQGTNEKLFF
>TRBV6-1|TRBD1|TRBJ2-7
CASSDPTGGGYEQYF
>TRBV4-1|.|TRBJ1-1
CASSGPLRGTEAFF
>TRBV4-2|.|TRBJ2-1
CASSQVPRERHYNEQFF
>TRBV7-8|.|TRBJ2-7
CASSLVYSSYEQYF
>TRBV27|.|TRBJ2-7
CASSWGALSYEQYF
>TRBV28|.|TRBJ2-7
CASSESGFSSYEQYF
>TRBV7-3|TRBD2|TRBJ2-3
CASSPPGLAGGGEQYF
>TRBV5-5|.|TRBJ1-3
CASSWGGQGNTIYF